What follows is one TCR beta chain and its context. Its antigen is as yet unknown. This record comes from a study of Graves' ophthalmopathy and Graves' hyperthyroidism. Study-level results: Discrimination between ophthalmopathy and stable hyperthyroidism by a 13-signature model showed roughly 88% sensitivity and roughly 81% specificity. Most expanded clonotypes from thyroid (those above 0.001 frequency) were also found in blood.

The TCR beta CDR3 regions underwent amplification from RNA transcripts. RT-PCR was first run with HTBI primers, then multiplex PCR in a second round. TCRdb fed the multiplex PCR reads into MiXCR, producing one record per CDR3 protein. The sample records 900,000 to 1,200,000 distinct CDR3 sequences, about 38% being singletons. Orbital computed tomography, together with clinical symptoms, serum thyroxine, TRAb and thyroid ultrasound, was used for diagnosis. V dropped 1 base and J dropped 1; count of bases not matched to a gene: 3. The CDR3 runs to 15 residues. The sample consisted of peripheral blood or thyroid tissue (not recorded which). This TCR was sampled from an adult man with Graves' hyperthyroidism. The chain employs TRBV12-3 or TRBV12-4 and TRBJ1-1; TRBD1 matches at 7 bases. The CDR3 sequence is CASSLGQGTNTEAFF. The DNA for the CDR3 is TGTGCCAGCAGTTTAGGACAGGGAACGAACACTGAAGCTTTCTTT.